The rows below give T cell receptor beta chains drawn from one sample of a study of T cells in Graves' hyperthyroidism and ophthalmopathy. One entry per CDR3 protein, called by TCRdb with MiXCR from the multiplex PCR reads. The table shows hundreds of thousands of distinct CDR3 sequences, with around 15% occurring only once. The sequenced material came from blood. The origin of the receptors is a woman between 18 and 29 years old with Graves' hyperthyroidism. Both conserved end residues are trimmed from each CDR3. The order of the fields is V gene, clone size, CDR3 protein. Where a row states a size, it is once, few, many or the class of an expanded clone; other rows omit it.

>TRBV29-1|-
SVALNTQY
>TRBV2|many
ASNGHTEAF
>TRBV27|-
ASSSISDYEQY
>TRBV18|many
ASSPGIQETQY
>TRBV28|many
ASTTRTGELF
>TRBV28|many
ASSPPPGNSYEQY
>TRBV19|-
ASSEGDYDNEQF
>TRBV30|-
AWSVNLGRNTEAF
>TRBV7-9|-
ASSLAGLGDTQY
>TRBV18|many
ASSPLGEVAYEQY
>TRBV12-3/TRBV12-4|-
ASSRQAVSNQPQH
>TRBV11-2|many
ASSRDREGEQF
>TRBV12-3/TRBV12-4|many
ASSLAGQGWHEQY
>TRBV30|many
AWSVRTSGGTDTQY
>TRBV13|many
ASSLRPDTQY
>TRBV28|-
ASIRNYLTYEQY
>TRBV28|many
ASSTGGWDQPQH
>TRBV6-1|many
ASSESGSYGYT
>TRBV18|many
ASSRHNYGYT
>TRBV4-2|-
ASSQTSGSGETQY
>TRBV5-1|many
ASSLAGGRMNTEAF
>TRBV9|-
ASSVGLPSGRAIPYEQY
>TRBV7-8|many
ASSNRDASSYNEQF
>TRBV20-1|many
SVDSGRRDEQF
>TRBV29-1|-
SVRLAGMGEQF
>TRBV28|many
ASSRRYEQY
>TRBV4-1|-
ASSRAGGLDSPLH
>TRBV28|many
ASSLGTGAHEQY
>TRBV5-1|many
ASSSPGKPLETQY
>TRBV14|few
ASSQDYTSGQQF